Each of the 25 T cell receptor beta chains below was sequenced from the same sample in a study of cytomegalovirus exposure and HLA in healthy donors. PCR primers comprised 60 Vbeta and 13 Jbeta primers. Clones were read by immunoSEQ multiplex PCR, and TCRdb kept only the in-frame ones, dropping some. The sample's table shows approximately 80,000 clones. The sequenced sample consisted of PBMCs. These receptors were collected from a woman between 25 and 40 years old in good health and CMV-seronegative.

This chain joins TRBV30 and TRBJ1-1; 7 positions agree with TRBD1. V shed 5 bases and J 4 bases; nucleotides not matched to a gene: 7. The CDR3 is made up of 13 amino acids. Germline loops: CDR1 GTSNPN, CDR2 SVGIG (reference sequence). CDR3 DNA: TGTGCCTGGGGTACCGGGACAGCCACTGAAGCTTTCTTT. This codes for CAWGTGTATEAFF.

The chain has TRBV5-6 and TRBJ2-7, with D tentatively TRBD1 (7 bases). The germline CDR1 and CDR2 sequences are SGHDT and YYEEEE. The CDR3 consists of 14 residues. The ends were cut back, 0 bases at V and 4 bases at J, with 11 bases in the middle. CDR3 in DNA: TGTGCCAGCAGCTTGGGACAGGGACTTTACGAGCAGTACTTC. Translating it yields CASSLGQGLYEQYF.

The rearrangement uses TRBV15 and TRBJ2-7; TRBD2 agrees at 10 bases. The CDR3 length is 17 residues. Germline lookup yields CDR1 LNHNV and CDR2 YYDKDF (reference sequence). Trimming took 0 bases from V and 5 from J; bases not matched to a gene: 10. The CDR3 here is CATSRDGPASGSDEQYF. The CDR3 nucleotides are TGTGCCACCAGCAGAGATGGGCCGGCTAGCGGGAGCGACGAGCAGTACTTC.

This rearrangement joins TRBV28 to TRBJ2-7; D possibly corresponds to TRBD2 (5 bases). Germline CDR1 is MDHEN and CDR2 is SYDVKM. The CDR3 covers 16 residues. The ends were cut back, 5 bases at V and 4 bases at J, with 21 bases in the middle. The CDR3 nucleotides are TGTGCCAGCAGTCCGGACGGTGTCCGGAGGAGTTACGAGCAGTACTTC. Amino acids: CASSPDGVRRSYEQYF.

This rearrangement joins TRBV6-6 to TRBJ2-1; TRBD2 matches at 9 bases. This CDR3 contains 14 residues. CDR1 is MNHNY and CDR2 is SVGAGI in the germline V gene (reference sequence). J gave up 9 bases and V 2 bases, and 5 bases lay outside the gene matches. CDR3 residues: CASSYPGLAREQFF. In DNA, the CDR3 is TGTGCCAGCAGTTACCCGGGACTAGCTCGTGAGCAGTTCTTC.

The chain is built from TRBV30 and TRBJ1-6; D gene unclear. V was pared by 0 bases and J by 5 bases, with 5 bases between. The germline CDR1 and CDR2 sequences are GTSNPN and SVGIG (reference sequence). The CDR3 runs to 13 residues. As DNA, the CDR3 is TGTGCCTGGAGTGTCACTGATAATTCACCCCTCCACTTT. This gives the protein CAWSVTDNSPLHF. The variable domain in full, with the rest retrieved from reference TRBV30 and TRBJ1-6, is SQTIHQWPATLVQPVGSPLSLECTVEGTSNPNLYWYRQAAGRGLQLLFYSVGIGQISSEVPQNLSASRPQDRQFILSSKKLLLSDSGFYLCAWSVTDNSPLHFGNGTRLTVT.

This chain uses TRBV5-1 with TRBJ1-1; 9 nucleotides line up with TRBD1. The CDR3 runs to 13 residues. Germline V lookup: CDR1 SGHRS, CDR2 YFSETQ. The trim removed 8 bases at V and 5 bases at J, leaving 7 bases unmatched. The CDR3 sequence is CASGQGMGTEAFF. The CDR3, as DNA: TGCGCCAGTGGACAGGGGATGGGTACTGAAGCTTTCTTT.

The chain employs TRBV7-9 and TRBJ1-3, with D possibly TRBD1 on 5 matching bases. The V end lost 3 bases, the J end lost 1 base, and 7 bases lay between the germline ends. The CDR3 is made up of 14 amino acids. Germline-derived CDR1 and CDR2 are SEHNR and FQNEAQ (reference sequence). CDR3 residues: CASSLGTSGNTIYF. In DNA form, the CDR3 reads TGTGCCAGCAGCTTGGGGACTTCTGGAAACACCATATATTTT.

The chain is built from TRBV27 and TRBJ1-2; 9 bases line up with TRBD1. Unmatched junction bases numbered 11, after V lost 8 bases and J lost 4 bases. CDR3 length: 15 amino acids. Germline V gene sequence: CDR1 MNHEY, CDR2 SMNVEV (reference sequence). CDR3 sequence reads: CASRAGTGGGYGYTF. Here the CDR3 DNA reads TGTGCCAGCCGAGCGGGAACAGGGGGCGGCTATGGCTACACCTTC.

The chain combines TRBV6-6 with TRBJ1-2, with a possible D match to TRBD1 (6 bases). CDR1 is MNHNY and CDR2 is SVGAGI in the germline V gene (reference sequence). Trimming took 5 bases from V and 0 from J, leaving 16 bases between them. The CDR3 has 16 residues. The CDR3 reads CASSIGQLFSNYGYTF. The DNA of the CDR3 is TGTGCCAGCAGTATTGGACAGCTCTTTTCTAACTATGGCTACACCTTC.

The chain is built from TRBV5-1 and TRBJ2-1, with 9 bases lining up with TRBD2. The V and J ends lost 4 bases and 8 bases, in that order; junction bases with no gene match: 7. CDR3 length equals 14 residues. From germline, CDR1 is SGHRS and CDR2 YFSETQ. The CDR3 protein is CASSIVAGDDEQFF. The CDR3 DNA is TGCGCCAGCAGCATAGTAGCGGGAGATGATGAGCAGTTCTTC.

The CDR3 protein is CASSRIGDDEAFF. DNA for the CDR3: TGTGCCAGCAGCCGAATAGGGGATGATGAAGCTTTCTTT. The chain links TRBV7-8 to TRBJ1-1; D possibly corresponds to TRBD1 (5 bases). CDR1 SGHVS and CDR2 FQNEAQ come from the germline V gene. This CDR3 is 13 amino acids long. V shed 5 bases and J shed 7 bases, with 14 bases lying between them.

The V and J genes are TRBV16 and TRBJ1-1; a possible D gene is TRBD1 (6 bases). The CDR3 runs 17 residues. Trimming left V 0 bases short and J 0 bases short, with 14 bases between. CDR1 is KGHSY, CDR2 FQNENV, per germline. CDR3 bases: TGTGCCAGCAGCCAATCCCCCCGGACAGACATGAACACTGAAGCTTTCTTT. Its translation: CASSQSPRTDMNTEAFF. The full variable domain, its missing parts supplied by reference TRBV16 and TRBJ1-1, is GEEVAQTPKHLVRGEGQKAKLYCAPIKGHSYVFWYQQVLKNEFKFLISFQNENVFDETGMPKERFSAKCLPNSPCSLEIQATKLEDSAVYFCASSQSPRTDMNTEAFFGQGTRLTVV.

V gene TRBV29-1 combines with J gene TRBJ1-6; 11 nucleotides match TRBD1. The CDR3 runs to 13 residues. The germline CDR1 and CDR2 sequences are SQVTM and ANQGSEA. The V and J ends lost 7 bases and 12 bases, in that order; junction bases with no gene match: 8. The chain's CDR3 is CSADTGTGGPLHF. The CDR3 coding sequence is TGCAGCGCCGATACTGGGACAGGGGGACCCCTCCACTTT.

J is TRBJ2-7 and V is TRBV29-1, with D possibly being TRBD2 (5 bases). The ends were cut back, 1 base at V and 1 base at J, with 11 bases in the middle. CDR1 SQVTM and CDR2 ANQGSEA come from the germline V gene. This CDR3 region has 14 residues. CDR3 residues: CSVEVARDSYEQYF. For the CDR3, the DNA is TGCAGCGTTGAAGTTGCGAGGGATTCCTACGAGCAGTACTTC.

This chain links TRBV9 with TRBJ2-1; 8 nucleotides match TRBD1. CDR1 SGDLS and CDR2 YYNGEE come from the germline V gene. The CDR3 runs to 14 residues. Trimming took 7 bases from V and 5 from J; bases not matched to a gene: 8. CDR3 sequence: CASGPGQVHNEQFF. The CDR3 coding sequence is TGTGCCAGCGGACCGGGACAGGTTCACAATGAGCAGTTCTTC.

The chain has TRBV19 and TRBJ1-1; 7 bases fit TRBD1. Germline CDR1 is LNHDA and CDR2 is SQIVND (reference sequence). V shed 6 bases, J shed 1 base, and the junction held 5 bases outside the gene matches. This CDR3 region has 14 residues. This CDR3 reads CASRRQGENTEAFF. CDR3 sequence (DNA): TGTGCCAGTAGACGACAGGGTGAGAACACTGAAGCTTTCTTT.

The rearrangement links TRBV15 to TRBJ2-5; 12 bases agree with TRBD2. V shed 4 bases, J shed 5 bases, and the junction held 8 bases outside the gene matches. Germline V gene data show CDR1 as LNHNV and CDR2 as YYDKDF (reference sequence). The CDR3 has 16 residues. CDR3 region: CATSTRTSGARETQYF. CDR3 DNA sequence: TGTGCCACCAGCACCCGGACTAGCGGGGCTCGGGAGACCCAGTACTTC.

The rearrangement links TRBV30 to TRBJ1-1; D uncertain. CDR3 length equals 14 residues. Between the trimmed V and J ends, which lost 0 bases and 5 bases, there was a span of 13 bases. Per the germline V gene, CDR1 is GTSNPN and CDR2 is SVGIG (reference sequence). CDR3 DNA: TGTGCCTGGAGTGTACAAGGCCGGGGAACTGAAGCTTTCTTT. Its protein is CAWSVQGRGTEAFF. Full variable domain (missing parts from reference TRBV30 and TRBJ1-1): SQTIHQWPATLVQPVGSPLSLECTVEGTSNPNLYWYRQAAGRGLQLLFYSVGIGQISSEVPQNLSASRPQDRQFILSSKKLLLSDSGFYLCAWSVQGRGTEAFFGQGTRLTVV.

Here the CDR3 reads CASSEGQGYNSPLHF. The DNA for the CDR3 is TGTGCCAGCAGCGAGGGACAGGGTTATAATTCACCCCTCCACTTT. V gene TRBV13 combines with J gene TRBJ1-6; TRBD1 matches 9 bases. The junction had 3 bases not matched to a gene; V was cut back by 5 bases and J by 4 bases. CDR3 length: 15 residues. Germline lookup yields CDR1 PRHDT and CDR2 FYEKMQ (reference sequence). Filled out from reference TRBV13 and TRBJ1-6, the complete variable domain reads AAGVIQSPRHLIKEKRETATLKCYPIPRHDTVYWYQQGPGQDPQFLISFYEKMQSDKGSIPDRFSAQQFSDYHSELNMSSLELGDSALYFCASSEGQGYNSPLHFGNGTRLTVT.

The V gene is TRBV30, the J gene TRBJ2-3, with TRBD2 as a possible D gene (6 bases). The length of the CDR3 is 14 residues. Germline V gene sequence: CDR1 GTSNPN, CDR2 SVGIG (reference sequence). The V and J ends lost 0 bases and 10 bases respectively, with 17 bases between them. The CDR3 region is CAWSVTPDGEAQYF. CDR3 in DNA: TGTGCCTGGAGTGTAACCCCGGACGGGGAGGCGCAGTATTTT.

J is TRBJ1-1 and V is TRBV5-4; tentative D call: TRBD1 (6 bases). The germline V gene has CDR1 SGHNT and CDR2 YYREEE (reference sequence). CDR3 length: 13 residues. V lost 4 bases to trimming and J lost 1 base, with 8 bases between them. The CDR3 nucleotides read TGTGCCAGCAGCGTGGGACAGAACACTGAAGCTTTCTTT. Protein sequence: CASSVGQNTEAFF.

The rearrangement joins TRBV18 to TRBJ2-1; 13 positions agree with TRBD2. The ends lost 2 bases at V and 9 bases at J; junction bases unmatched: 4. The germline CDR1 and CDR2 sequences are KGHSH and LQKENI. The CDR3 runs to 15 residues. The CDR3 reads CASSPGLAGVAEQFF. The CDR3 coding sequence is TGTGCCAGCTCACCAGGACTAGCGGGGGTCGCTGAGCAGTTCTTC.

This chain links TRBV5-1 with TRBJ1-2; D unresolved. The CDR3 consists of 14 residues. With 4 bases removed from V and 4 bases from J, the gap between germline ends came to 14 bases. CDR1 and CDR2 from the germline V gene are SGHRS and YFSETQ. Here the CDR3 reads CASSSVEGGYGYTF. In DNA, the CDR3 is TGCGCCAGCAGCAGTGTAGAGGGCGGCTATGGCTACACCTTC.

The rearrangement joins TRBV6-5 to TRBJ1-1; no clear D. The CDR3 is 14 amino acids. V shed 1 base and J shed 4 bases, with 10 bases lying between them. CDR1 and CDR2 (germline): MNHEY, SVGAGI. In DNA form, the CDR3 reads TGTGCCAGCAGTTACTACAGTGGTGGCACTGAAGCTTTCTTT. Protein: CASSYYSGGTEAFF.